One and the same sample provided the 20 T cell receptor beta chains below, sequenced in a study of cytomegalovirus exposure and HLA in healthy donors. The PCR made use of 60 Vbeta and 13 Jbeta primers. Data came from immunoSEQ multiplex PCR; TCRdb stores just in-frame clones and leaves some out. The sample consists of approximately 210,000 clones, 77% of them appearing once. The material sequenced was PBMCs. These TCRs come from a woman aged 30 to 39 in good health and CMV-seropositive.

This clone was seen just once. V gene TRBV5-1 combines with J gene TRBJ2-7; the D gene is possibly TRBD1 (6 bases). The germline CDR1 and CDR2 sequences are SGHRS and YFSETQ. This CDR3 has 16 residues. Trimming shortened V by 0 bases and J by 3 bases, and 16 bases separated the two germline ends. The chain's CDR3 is CASSLVSQGLGYEQYF. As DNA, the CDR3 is TGCGCCAGCAGCTTGGTTTCTCAGGGGCTCGGCTACGAGCAGTACTTC.

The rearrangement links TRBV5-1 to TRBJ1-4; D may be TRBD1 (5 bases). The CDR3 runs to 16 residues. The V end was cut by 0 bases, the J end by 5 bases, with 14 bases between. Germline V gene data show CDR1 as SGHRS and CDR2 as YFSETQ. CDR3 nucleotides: TGCGCCAGCAGCTTGGCCAAAAACCCAGGGAATGAAAAACTGTTTTTT. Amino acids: CASSLAKNPGNEKLFF.

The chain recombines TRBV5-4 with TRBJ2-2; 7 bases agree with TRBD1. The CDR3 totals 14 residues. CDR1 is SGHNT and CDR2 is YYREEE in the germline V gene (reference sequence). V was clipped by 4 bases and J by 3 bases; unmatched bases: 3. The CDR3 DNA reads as TGTGCCAGCAGCAGGGGGCCGGACACCGGGGAGCTGTTTTTT. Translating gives CASSRGPDTGELFF.

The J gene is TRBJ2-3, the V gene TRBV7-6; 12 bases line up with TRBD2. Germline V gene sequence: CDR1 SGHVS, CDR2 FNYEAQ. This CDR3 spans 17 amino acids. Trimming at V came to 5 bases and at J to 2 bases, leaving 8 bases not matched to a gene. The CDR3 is CASSLRLAGDPTDTQYF. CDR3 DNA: TGTGCCAGCAGCCTACGACTAGCGGGAGACCCCACAGATACGCAGTATTTT.

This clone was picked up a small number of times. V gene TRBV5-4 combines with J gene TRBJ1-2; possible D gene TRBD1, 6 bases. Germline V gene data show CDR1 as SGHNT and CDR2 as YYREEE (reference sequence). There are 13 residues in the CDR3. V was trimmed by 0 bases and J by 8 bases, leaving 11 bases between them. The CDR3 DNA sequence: TGTGCCAGCAGCTTGGTTCCAGGGGACGGCTACACCTTC. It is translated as CASSLVPGDGYTF.

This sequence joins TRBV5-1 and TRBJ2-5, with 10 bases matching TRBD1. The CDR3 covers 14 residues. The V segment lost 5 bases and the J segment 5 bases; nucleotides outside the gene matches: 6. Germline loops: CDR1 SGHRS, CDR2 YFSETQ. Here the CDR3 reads CASSKTGGAETQYF. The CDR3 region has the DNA TGCGCCAGCAGTAAGACAGGGGGCGCTGAGACCCAGTACTTC.

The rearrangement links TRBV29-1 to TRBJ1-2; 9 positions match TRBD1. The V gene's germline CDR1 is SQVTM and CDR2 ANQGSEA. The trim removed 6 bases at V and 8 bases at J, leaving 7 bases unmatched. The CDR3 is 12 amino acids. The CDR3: CSVGQGLRGYTF. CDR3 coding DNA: TGCAGCGTGGGACAGGGTTTGAGGGGCTACACCTTC.

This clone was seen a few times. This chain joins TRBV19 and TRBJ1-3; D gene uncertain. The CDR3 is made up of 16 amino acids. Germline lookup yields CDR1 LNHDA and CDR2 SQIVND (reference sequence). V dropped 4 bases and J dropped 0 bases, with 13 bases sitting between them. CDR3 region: CASSTPPFSSGNTIYF. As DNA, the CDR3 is TGTGCCAGTAGTACCCCCCCGTTCTCCTCTGGAAACACCATATATTTT. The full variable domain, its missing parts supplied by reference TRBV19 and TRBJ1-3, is DGGITQSPKYLFRKEGQNVTLSCEQNLNHDAMYWYRQDPGQGLRLIYYSQIVNDFQKGDIAEGYSVSREKKESFPLTVTSAQKNPTAFYLCASSTPPFSSGNTIYFGEGSWLTVV.

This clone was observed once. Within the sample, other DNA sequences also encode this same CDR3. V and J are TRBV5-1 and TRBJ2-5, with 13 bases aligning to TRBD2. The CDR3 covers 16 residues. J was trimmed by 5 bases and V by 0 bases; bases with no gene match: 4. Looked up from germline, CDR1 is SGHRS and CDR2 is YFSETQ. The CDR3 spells CASSLGLAGGGETQYF. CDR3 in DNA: TGCGCCAGCAGCTTGGGACTAGCGGGAGGAGGGGAGACCCAGTACTTC.

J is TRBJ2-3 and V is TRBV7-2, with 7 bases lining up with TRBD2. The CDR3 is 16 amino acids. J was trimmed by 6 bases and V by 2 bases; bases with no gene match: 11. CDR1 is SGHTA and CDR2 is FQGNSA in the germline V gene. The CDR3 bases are TGTGCCAGCAGCTTATCCCTAGCGGCAAATGAGGATACGCAGTATTTT. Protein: CASSLSLAANEDTQYF.

Here the CDR3 reads CASSFTRDREQFF. The CDR3 DNA reads TGTGCCAGCAGCTTCACCCGGGACAGAGAGCAGTTCTTC. The chain combines TRBV7-2 with TRBJ2-1; 7 positions agree with TRBD1. This CDR3 has 13 residues. CDR1 is SGHTA, CDR2 FQGNSA, per germline. The trim removed 3 bases at V and 10 bases at J, leaving 6 bases unmatched.

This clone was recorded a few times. The CDR3 nucleotides are TGTGCCAGCAGCTTCCCAGGGGAGACCTATGGCTACACCTTC. This encodes CASSFPGETYGYTF. This chain joins TRBV11-2 and TRBJ1-2, with D possibly being TRBD1 (6 bases). In germline, CDR1 is SGHAT, CDR2 FQNNGV. The CDR3 is made up of 14 amino acids. Trimming cost V 3 bases and J 4 bases, with 12 bases left between them.

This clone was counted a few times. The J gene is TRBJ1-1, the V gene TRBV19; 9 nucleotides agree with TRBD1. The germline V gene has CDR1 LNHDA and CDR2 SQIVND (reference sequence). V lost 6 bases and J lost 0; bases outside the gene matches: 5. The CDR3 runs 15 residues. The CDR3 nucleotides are TGTGCCAGTAGGATACAGGGGGCGTTGAACACTGAAGCTTTCTTT. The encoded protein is CASRIQGALNTEAFF.

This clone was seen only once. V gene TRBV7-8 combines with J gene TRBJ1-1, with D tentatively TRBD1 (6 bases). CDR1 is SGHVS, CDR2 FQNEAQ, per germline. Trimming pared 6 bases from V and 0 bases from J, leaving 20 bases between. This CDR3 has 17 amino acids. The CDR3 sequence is CASRKAWGRLMNTEAFF. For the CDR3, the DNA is TGTGCCAGCAGAAAGGCGTGGGGGCGCCTTATGAACACTGAAGCTTTCTTT.

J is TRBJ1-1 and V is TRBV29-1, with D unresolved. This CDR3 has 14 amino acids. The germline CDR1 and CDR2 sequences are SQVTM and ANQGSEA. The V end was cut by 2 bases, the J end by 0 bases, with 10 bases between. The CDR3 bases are TGCAGCGTTGAATCATTTTTCATGAACACTGAAGCTTTCTTT. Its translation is CSVESFFMNTEAFF.

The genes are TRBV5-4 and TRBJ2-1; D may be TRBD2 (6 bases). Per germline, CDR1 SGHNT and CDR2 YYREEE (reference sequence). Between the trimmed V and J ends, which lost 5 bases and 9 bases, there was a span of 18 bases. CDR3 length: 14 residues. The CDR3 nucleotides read TGTGCCAGCAGTCCTCTTAGCGGAGAAAGTGAGCAGTTCTTC. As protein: CASSPLSGESEQFF.

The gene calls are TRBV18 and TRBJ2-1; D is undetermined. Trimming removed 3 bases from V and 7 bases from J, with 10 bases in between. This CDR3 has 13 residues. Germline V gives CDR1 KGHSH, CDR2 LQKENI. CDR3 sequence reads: CASSPQQPNEQFF. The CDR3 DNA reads TGTGCCAGCTCACCCCAACAGCCTAATGAGCAGTTCTTC.

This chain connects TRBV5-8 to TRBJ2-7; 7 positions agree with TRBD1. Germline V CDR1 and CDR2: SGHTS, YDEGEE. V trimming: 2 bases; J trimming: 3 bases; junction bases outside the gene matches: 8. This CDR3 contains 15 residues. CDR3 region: CASSLGRTGVYEQYF. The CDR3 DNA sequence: TGTGCCAGCAGCTTAGGGCGGACAGGCGTCTACGAGCAGTACTTC. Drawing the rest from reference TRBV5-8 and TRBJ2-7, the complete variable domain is EAGVTQSPTHLIKTRGQQATLRCSPISGHTSVYWYQQALGLGLQFLLWYDEGEERNRGNFPPRFSGRQFPNYSSELNVNALELEDSALYLCASSLGRTGVYEQYFGPGTRLTVT.

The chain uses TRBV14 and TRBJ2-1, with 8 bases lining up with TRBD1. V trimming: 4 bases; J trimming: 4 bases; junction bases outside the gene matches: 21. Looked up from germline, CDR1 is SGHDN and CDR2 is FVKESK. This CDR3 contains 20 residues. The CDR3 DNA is TGTGCCAGCAGCCTCAAAAACAGGGGGGCTCAATTTTCTCAATACAATGAGCAGTTCTTC. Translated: CASSLKNRGAQFSQYNEQFF.

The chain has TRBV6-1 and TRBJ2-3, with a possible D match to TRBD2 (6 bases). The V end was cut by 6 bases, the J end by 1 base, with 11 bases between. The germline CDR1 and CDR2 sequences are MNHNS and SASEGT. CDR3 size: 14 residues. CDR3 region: CASRTWGGTDTQYF. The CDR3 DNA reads TGTGCCAGCAGAACATGGGGGGGCACAGATACGCAGTATTTT.